These 30 T cell receptor beta chains came from one sample sequenced in a study of T cell repertoires in cytomegalovirus infection. TCRdb analysed the reads with MiXCR anew, one entry per CDR3 protein. The sample lists just over 150,000 distinct CDR3 sequences; 20% to 30% were seen once. The sequencing sample was made of PBMCs. The source is a human donor in good health (CMV status not recorded). Some clones in this sample may be carry-over from other donors' samples.

This clonotype has at least ten counts. The chain carries TRBV27 and TRBJ2-1, with 10 positions matching TRBD2. This CDR3 region has 13 residues. Germline V gives CDR1 MNHEY, CDR2 SMNVEV (reference sequence). Germline trimming cut 5 bases from V and 8 bases from J; bases unmatched to any gene: 3. CDR3 nucleotides: TGTGCCAGCAGTGGGACTAGCGTGGATGAGCAGTTCTTC. Protein: CASSGTSVDEQFF.

The V call is TRBV7-6, the J call TRBJ1-3; D unresolved. The CDR3 loop spans 12 amino acids. Deletions cut 4 bases from V and 2 bases from J, with 3 bases between. Germline lookup yields CDR1 SGHVS and CDR2 FNYEAQ. The CDR3 DNA sequence: TGTGCCAGCAGCTCGGCTGGAAACACCATATATTTT. Protein product: CASSSAGNTIYF. Based on the CDR3 plus reference TRBV7-6 and TRBJ1-3, the full variable domain is GAGVSQSPRYKVTKRGQDVALRCDPISGHVSLYWYRQALGQGPEFLTYFNYEAQQDKSGLPNDRFSAERPEGSISTLTIQRTEQRDSAMYRCASSSAGNTIYFGEGSWLTVV.

This sequence joins TRBV6-5 and TRBJ2-5; 10 bases are shared with TRBD2. Trimming removed 6 bases from V and 1 base from J; junction bases left unmatched: 5. The CDR3 sequence is 15 residues long. CDR1 is MNHEY and CDR2 is SVGAGI in the germline V gene. The CDR3: CASSQAGGTQETQYF. The DNA for the CDR3 is TGTGCCAGCAGCCAAGCGGGAGGGACCCAAGAGACCCAGTACTTC.

This sequence joins TRBV28 and TRBJ1-5; 8 bases align to TRBD1. The CDR3 length is 15 residues. Germline CDR1 and CDR2: MDHEN and SYDVKM. Germline trimming cut 5 bases from V and 5 bases from J; bases unmatched to any gene: 8. CDR3 in amino acids: CASSPNDRGYQPQHF. DNA of the CDR3: TGTGCCAGCAGTCCAAATGACAGGGGTTATCAGCCCCAGCATTTT.

This clonotype was detected only a few times. The gene calls are TRBV6-1 and TRBJ1-3; the D is unclear. There are 13 residues in the CDR3. Trimming shortened V by 8 bases and J by 7 bases, and 15 bases separated the two germline ends. Germline-derived CDR1 and CDR2 are MNHNS and SASEGT. The CDR3 DNA reads TGTGCCAGCTTACCTCTATCGGGCAACACCATATATTTT. Translated, it gives CASLPLSGNTIYF.

The chain combines TRBV7-9 with TRBJ2-1, with no clear D. The V gene's germline CDR1 is SEHNR and CDR2 FQNEAQ (reference sequence). CDR3 size: 18 residues. V lost 6 bases, J lost 1 base, and 22 bases lay in between. The CDR3 DNA is TGTGCCAGCAGATACGGTGTATCCCAAGGGTGGTCCTACAATGAGCAGTTCTTC. This translates into CASRYGVSQGWSYNEQFF.

This clonotype occurred once. The gene calls are TRBV4-3 and TRBJ1-1; TRBD1 matches at 8 bases. The germline CDR1 and CDR2 sequences are LGHNA and YSLEER. Trimming took 2 bases from V and 5 from J; bases not matched to a gene: 13. The length of the CDR3 is 17 residues. CDR3 protein: CASSQFLSGGAKTEAFF. In nucleotides, the CDR3 is TGCGCCAGCAGCCAATTTCTGTCAGGGGGCGCGAAAACTGAAGCTTTCTTT.

This sequence joins TRBV9 and TRBJ2-1, with 9 bases matching TRBD2. This CDR3 is built from 15 residues. V shed 1 base, J shed 7 bases, and the junction held 6 bases outside the gene matches. Germline CDR1 SGDLS, CDR2 YYNGEE. For the CDR3, the DNA is TGTGCCAGCAGCGTAAGGACTAGCGAACCTAATGAGCAGTTCTTC. This sequence encodes CASSVRTSEPNEQFF.

The chain uses TRBV4-1 and TRBJ2-3; 9 bases are shared with TRBD1. The CDR3 is made up of 15 amino acids. Germline CDR1 and CDR2: MGHRA and YSYEKL. With 4 bases clipped from V and 0 bases from J, the junction kept 2 bases outside the gene matches. In DNA form, the CDR3 reads TGCGCCAGCAGCCGGACAGGGGATAGCACAGATACGCAGTATTTT. Encoded protein: CASSRTGDSTDTQYF.

The chain uses TRBV29-1 and TRBJ1-5, with D unclear. The CDR3 has 12 residues. Trimming cost V 4 bases and J 1 base, with 5 bases left between them. Per germline, CDR1 SQVTM and CDR2 ANQGSEA. In nucleotides, the CDR3 is TGCAGCGTTGGGGAGAGCAATCAGCCCCAGCATTTT. Residues: CSVGESNQPQHF. The full variable domain, rest sourced from reference TRBV29-1 and TRBJ1-5, is SAVISQKPSRDICQRGTSLTIQCQVDSQVTMMFWYRQQPGQSLTLIATANQGSEATYESGFVIDKFPISRPNLTFSTLTVSNMSPEDSSIYLCSVGESNQPQHFGDGTRLSIL.

V usage is TRBV6-6 and J usage is TRBJ2-2, with 8 bases matching TRBD1. The CDR3 spans 15 residues. The junction had 9 bases not matched to a gene; V was cut back by 5 bases and J by 7 bases. Per the germline V gene, CDR1 is MNHNY and CDR2 is SVGAGI (reference sequence). DNA of the CDR3: TGTGCCAGCAGTAGAATGGCAGGGGGCAACGGGGAGCTGTTTTTT. Its translation is CASSRMAGGNGELFF.

A note on this clonotype: A single base separates this from a much larger clone, so it may be a read error. The chain links TRBV6-8 to TRBJ2-3; a possible D gene is TRBD2 (6 bases). Per germline, CDR1 MNHGY and CDR2 SAAAGT. The germline V and J ends were trimmed by 10 bases and 5 bases, with 22 bases remaining between them. This CDR3 contains 15 residues. In nucleotides, the CDR3 is TGTGCCATCAGACGGGGGATTCTTGACCAAGATACGCAGTATTTT. It yields the protein CAIRRGILDQDTQYF.

This clonotype was seen at least ten times. The gene calls are TRBV7-2 and TRBJ2-1, with unresolved D. CDR3 length: 15 amino acids. The V end lost 3 bases, the J end lost 0 bases, and 9 bases lay between the germline ends. The germline CDR1 and CDR2 sequences are SGHTA and FQGNSA. This CDR3 reads CASSLTVSSYNEQFF. The DNA of the CDR3 is TGTGCCAGCAGCTTGACGGTAAGCTCCTACAATGAGCAGTTCTTC.

This chain joins TRBV5-1 and TRBJ2-4; D may be TRBD1 (6 bases). From germline, CDR1 is SGHRS and CDR2 YFSETQ. The CDR3 runs to 19 residues. V gave up 0 bases and J gave up 0 bases, with 19 bases separating them. CDR3 sequence reads: CASSLAGRGLNSAKNIQYF. In nucleotides, the CDR3 is TGCGCCAGCAGCTTGGCCGGCAGGGGTTTGAATTCAGCCAAAAACATTCAGTACTTC.

The CDR3 DNA is TGCGCCAGCAGCCAGAGGGGCATCTCTGGAAACACCATATATTTT. Amino acid sequence: CASSQRGISGNTIYF. The V gene is TRBV4-1, the J gene TRBJ1-3; D is possibly TRBD1 (5 bases). This CDR3 spans 15 amino acids. Germline V lookup: CDR1 MGHRA, CDR2 YSYEKL. Trimming removed 3 bases at V and 0 bases at J, with 9 bases between.

The chain links TRBV7-8 to TRBJ2-1, with D perhaps TRBD2 (6 bases). CDR1 is SGHVS and CDR2 is FQNEAQ in the germline V gene. The CDR3 runs 14 residues. V was shortened by 4 bases and J by 12 bases, with 19 bases between the two germline ends. CDR3 nucleotide sequence: TGTGCCAGCAGCTCAACCGAACCCACCGGGGGGCAGTTCTTC. The encoded protein is CASSSTEPTGGQFF.

This clonotype has a handful of counts. This chain's CDR3 is CAISDGTQSYEQYF. CDR3 coding DNA: TGTGCCATCAGTGACGGCACCCAATCCTACGAGCAGTACTTC. This chain connects TRBV10-3 to TRBJ2-7, with unresolved D. In germline, CDR1 is ENHRY, CDR2 SYGVKD. The CDR3 length is 14 residues. The V end was cut by 3 bases, the J end by 1 base, with 10 bases between.

This clonotype has ten or more counts. V and J are TRBV7-2 and TRBJ2-1, with TRBD1 as a possible D gene (6 bases). CDR1 and CDR2 from the germline V gene are SGHTA and FQGNSA. CDR3 length: 17 amino acids. Trimming pared 2 bases from V and 4 bases from J, leaving 18 bases between. The CDR3 DNA is TGTGCCAGCAGCTTAACCGGGACACAAAGGGGGTACAATGAGCAGTTCTTC. Encoded protein: CASSLTGTQRGYNEQFF.

In this sample, this clonotype turned up a few times. The chain uses TRBV6-1 and TRBJ1-5; D might be TRBD1 (5 bases). CDR3 length: 15 amino acids. V was trimmed by 2 bases and J by 7 bases, leaving 15 bases between them. The germline V gene encodes CDR1 MNHNS and CDR2 SASEGT. CDR3 loop: CASSENSAGRQPQHF. The CDR3 coding sequence is TGTGCCAGCAGTGAAAACTCCGCAGGGAGGCAGCCCCAGCATTTT.

In its sample, this clonotype was seen a few times. V gene TRBV5-4 combines with J gene TRBJ2-5, with TRBD1 as a possible D gene (6 bases). The germline CDR1 and CDR2 sequences are SGHNT and YYREEE (reference sequence). The V end was cut by 4 bases, the J end by 5 bases, with 12 bases between. The CDR3 sequence is 13 residues long. The CDR3 DNA follows: TGTGCCAGCAGCGCTAACAGGGATGAGACCCAGTACTTC. Its translation: CASSANRDETQYF.

The chain recombines TRBV28 with TRBJ2-7, with 10 bases identical to TRBD1. Trimming at V came to 6 bases and at J to 9 bases, leaving 14 bases not matched to a gene. The CDR3 runs 15 residues. Germline V gives CDR1 MDHEN, CDR2 SYDVKM. DNA for the CDR3: TGTGCCAGCAGCAAGGGACAGGGGCTGTTAGGGGCGCAGTACTTC. Its protein product is CASSKGQGLLGAQYF. Full variable domain (remainder filled in from reference TRBV28 and TRBJ2-7): DVKVTQSSRYLVKRTGEKVFLECVQDMDHENMFWYRQDPGLGLRLIYFSYDVKMKEKGDIPEGYSVSREKKERFSLILESASTNQTSMYLCASSKGQGLLGAQYFGPGTRLTVT.

The V and J genes are TRBV28 and TRBJ2-7; 8 bases align to TRBD1. The ends lost 6 bases at V and 7 bases at J; junction bases unmatched: 11. The CDR3 totals 14 residues. Per the germline V gene, CDR1 is MDHEN and CDR2 is SYDVKM. The CDR3 nucleotides read TGTGCCAGCAGAACCGGGACAGGCCTATTGGAGCAGTACTTC. Its protein is CASRTGTGLLEQYF.

The chain has TRBV7-6 and TRBJ2-7, with 10 bases identical to TRBD1. V was pared by 4 bases and J by 4 bases, with 10 bases of the junction left unmatched. Germline assignment: CDR1 SGHVS and CDR2 FNYEAQ. The CDR3 has 16 residues. CDR3 residues: CASSSPTGTGDYEQYF. The DNA of the CDR3 is TGTGCCAGCAGCTCTCCCACCGGGACAGGGGATTACGAGCAGTACTTC. Looking up the rest from reference TRBV7-6 and TRBJ2-7 gives the full variable domain: GAGVSQSPRYKVTKRGQDVALRCDPISGHVSLYWYRQALGQGPEFLTYFNYEAQQDKSGLPNDRFSAERPEGSISTLTIQRTEQRDSAMYRCASSSPTGTGDYEQYFGPGTRLTVT.

This sequence joins TRBV5-6 and TRBJ2-2; 7 bases are a match to TRBD2. J gave up 6 bases and V 1 base, and 9 bases lay outside the gene matches. The V gene's germline CDR1 is SGHDT and CDR2 YYEEEE. CDR3 length equals 16 residues. CDR3 protein: CASSLLGSGFSGELFF. The CDR3 coding sequence is TGTGCCAGCAGCTTGTTGGGTAGCGGGTTCTCCGGGGAGCTGTTTTTT.

This clonotype was counted many times. The rearrangement links TRBV11-2 to TRBJ2-1; TRBD2 aligns across 7 bases. Germline loops: CDR1 SGHAT, CDR2 FQNNGV. The CDR3 extends over 15 amino acids. V dropped 0 bases and J dropped 2; count of bases not matched to a gene: 1. CDR3 region: CASSLDAGAYNEQFF. Written as DNA, the CDR3 is TGTGCCAGCAGCTTAGACGCGGGAGCCTACAATGAGCAGTTCTTC.

This clonotype occurred a few times. The chain uses TRBV12-3 or TRBV12-4 and TRBJ2-5, with D uncertain. V was cut by 2 bases and J by 9 bases, with 10 bases left in between. The CDR3 length is 12 residues. This chain's CDR3 is CASSLSGISQYF. The CDR3 coding sequence is TGTGCCAGCAGTTTAAGTGGGATATCCCAGTACTTC.

This clonotype has at least ten counts. V usage is TRBV6-8 and J usage is TRBJ1-6, with TRBD1 as a possible D gene (6 bases). The germline gives CDR1 MNHGY, CDR2 SAAAGT. This CDR3 comprises 15 residues. Trimming took off 6 bases at V and 5 bases at J, with 14 bases between the two ends. CDR3 bases: TGTGCCAGCAGGATACGGACAGAGCATAATTCACCCCTCCACTTT. This encodes CASRIRTEHNSPLHF.

This chain joins TRBV20-1 and TRBJ1-6; TRBD1 is a possible D gene (6 bases). Trimming pared 3 bases from V and 0 bases from J, leaving 12 bases between. This CDR3 spans 16 amino acids. CDR1 and CDR2 (germline): DFQATT, SNEGSKA (reference sequence). Here the CDR3 reads CSARVTGSSYNSPLHF. The CDR3 nucleotides are TGCAGTGCTAGGGTAACAGGGAGCTCCTATAATTCACCCCTCCACTTT.

There are a few counts of this clonotype. V is TRBV28 and J is TRBJ1-6; D possibly corresponds to TRBD1 (6 bases). Germline CDR1 is MDHEN and CDR2 is SYDVKM. The CDR3 is 16 amino acids. V lost 5 bases and J 10 bases, leaving 21 bases between the germline ends. The CDR3: CASSRGDTGLWSPLHF. In DNA, the CDR3 is TGTGCCAGCAGTCGGGGGGATACAGGGTTGTGGTCACCCCTCCACTTT.

This chain uses TRBV6-6 with TRBJ1-1, with D possibly matching TRBD1 (6 bases). Between the trimmed V and J ends, which lost 8 bases and 2 bases, there was a span of 12 bases. The CDR3 is 13 residues long. Germline lookup yields CDR1 MNHNY and CDR2 SVGAGI (reference sequence). The CDR3 spells CASEQGVNTEAFF. The CDR3 DNA is TGTGCCAGCGAACAGGGTGTAAACACTGAAGCTTTCTTT.